One and the same sample provided the 21 T cell receptor beta chains below, sequenced in a study of T cells in Graves' hyperthyroidism and ophthalmopathy. RNA transcripts were the template for amplifying TCR beta CDR3 regions. The study used the HTBI primer set for a first-round RT-PCR of the TCR CDR3. Each CDR3 protein gets one entry after TCRdb re-called the multiplex PCR reads with MiXCR. Of fewer than 750,000 distinct CDR3 sequences in the sample, around 45% were seen once. The sample taken for sequencing was peripheral blood or thyroid tissue (not recorded which). The receptor set was obtained from a woman between 18 and 30 years old with Graves' hyperthyroidism.

The V gene is TRBV20-1, the J gene TRBJ2-6, with TRBD1 identical over 7 bases. J gave up 2 bases and V 5 bases, and 6 bases lay outside the gene matches. The CDR3 has 15 residues. Germline CDR1 is DFQATT and CDR2 is SNEGSKA (reference sequence). This CDR3 reads CSAVHRGAGANVLTF. DNA of the CDR3: TGCAGTGCTGTCCACAGGGGTGCTGGGGCCAACGTCCTGACTTTC.

This clonotype was picked up many times. J is TRBJ1-5 and V is TRBV6-2 or TRBV6-3; the D is unclear. V was pared by 4 bases and J by 3 bases, with 7 bases between. Germline V lookup: CDR1 MNHEY, CDR2 SVGEGT. The CDR3 is made up of 13 amino acids. The CDR3 loop is CASSSPFNQPQHF. DNA of the CDR3: TGTGCCAGCAGTTCCCCGTTCAATCAGCCCCAGCATTTT.

In this sample, this clonotype turned up once. A much bigger clone sits one base away, suggesting this may be a read error. The V call is TRBV6-5, the J call TRBJ1-6; 7 nucleotides agree with TRBD1. Germline values: CDR1 MNHEY, CDR2 SVGAGI. CDR3 length equals 14 residues. V shed 6 bases, J shed 8 bases, and the junction held 7 bases outside the gene matches. The CDR3 DNA sequence: TGTGCCAGCAGCGTCACAGGGGACGATTCACCCCTCCACTTT. It yields the protein CASSVTGDDSPLHF.

This clonotype came up a few times. The genes are TRBV12-3 or TRBV12-4 and TRBJ1-5; D remains unclear. V was clipped by 3 bases and J by 4 bases, with 10 bases between them. The CDR3 extends over 14 amino acids. The CDR3 protein is CASSFWQLNQPQHF. The CDR3 DNA reads TGTGCCAGCAGTTTTTGGCAGCTTAATCAGCCCCAGCATTTT.

This clonotype was detected only once. In nucleotides, the CDR3 is TGTGCCAGCAGCTTAAACGGGTGGGACACCTACGAGCAGTACTTC. It is translated as CASSLNGWDTYEQYF. The chain uses TRBV7-9 and TRBJ2-7, with a possible D match to TRBD1 (6 bases). The germline V gene has CDR1 SEHNR and CDR2 FQNEAQ (reference sequence). The germline V and J ends were trimmed by 2 bases and 2 bases, with 13 bases remaining between them. The CDR3 totals 15 residues. The complete variable domain, with remaining parts taken from reference TRBV7-9 and TRBJ2-7, reads DTGVSQNPRHKITKRGQNVTFRCDPISEHNRLYWYRQTLGQGPEFLTYFQNEAQLEKSRLLSDRFSAERPKGSFSTLEIQRTEQGDSAMYLCASSLNGWDTYEQYFGPGTRLTVT.

The chain employs TRBV10-3 and TRBJ2-3; the match to TRBD1 covers 7 bases. The CDR3 consists of 16 residues. V dropped 4 bases and J dropped 0; count of bases not matched to a gene: 7. CDR1 is ENHRY, CDR2 SYGVKD, per germline. This chain's CDR3 is CAISVQGSGSTDTQYF. CDR3 coding DNA: TGTGCCATCAGTGTACAGGGGAGCGGAAGCACAGATACGCAGTATTTT.

The sample holds many counts of this clonotype. The chain uses TRBV25-1 and TRBJ1-6; D gene uncertain. The germline gives CDR1 MGHDK, CDR2 SYGVNS. V dropped 4 bases and J dropped 8 bases, with 12 bases sitting between them. The CDR3 extends over 14 amino acids. The CDR3 is CASSGWSGYSPLHF. Written as DNA, the CDR3 is TGTGCCAGCAGTGGTTGGAGCGGGTATTCACCCCTCCACTTT.

In its sample, this clonotype was seen a few times. This chain links TRBV20-1 with TRBJ2-1; 10 positions match TRBD2. From germline, CDR1 is DFQATT and CDR2 SNEGSKA (reference sequence). Trimming took 4 bases from V and 8 from J; bases not matched to a gene: 2. This CDR3 has 12 residues. CDR3 in amino acids: CSATGTSDEQFF. CDR3 bases: TGCAGTGCTACAGGGACTAGCGATGAGCAGTTCTTC.

This clonotype has a count of ten or more. The chain couples TRBV12-3 or TRBV12-4 to TRBJ1-5; 8 bases are a match to TRBD1. The J segment lost 3 bases and the V segment lost 4 bases, leaving 8 bases of the junction unmatched. The CDR3 runs to 16 residues. The CDR3 spells CASSSTGVSNNQPQHF. CDR3 sequence (DNA): TGTGCCAGCAGTTCGACAGGGGTCTCTAACAATCAGCCCCAGCATTTT.

This clonotype was detected a few times. The V call is TRBV30, the J call TRBJ2-7; D remains ambiguous. V gave up 1 base and J gave up 3 bases, with 13 bases separating them. This CDR3 has 14 amino acids. Germline V lookup: CDR1 GTSNPN, CDR2 SVGIG (reference sequence). CDR3 loop: CAWSGGSTNYEQYF. The CDR3 DNA reads as TGTGCCTGGAGTGGTGGCAGTACAAACTACGAGCAGTACTTC.

Comment on this clonotype: The germline gene is not matched at one end of the junction; a read error may be the cause. This chain connects TRBV20-1 to TRBJ1-4; a weak D match, TRBD1 (5 bases). CDR3 length: 13 residues. Germline CDR1 reads DFQATT; CDR2 reads SNEGSKA (reference sequence). The CDR3 bases are TGCAGTGCTAGTTCGGAGGGGATTGAAGAACTGTTTTTT. It codes for CSASSEGIEELFF.

Worth noting for this clonotype: Since a much larger clone is just one base distant, this may be a read error. The rearrangement links TRBV7-8 to TRBJ2-7; 10 bases align to TRBD2. The CDR3 consists of 17 residues. Germline CDR1 SGHVS, CDR2 FQNEAQ. The CDR3 DNA follows: TGTGCCAGCAGCCCGGGGGGAGTTCGGACTAGCGGCTACGAGCAGCACTTC. This sequence encodes CASSPGGVRTSGYEQHF. The full variable domain, with the rest looked up from reference TRBV7-8 and TRBJ2-7, is GAGVSQSPRYKVAKRGQDVALRCDPISGHVSLFWYQQALGQGPEFLTYFQNEAQLDKSGLPSDRFFAERPEGSVSTLKIQRTQQEDSAVYLCASSPGGVRTSGYEQHFGPGTRLTVT.

There are many counts of this clonotype. The rearrangement joins TRBV20-1 to TRBJ2-7; D possibly corresponds to TRBD1 (5 bases). CDR1 is DFQATT and CDR2 is SNEGSKA in the germline V gene (reference sequence). Trimming cost V 0 bases and J 10 bases, with 13 bases left between them. The CDR3 totals 12 residues. As DNA, the CDR3 is TGCAGTGCTAGAGATGGGGCAATCGACCAGTACTTC. The encoded protein is CSARDGAIDQYF.

Comments on this clonotype: It may be a read error: a sequence one base away is much more abundant. The genes are TRBV7-2 and TRBJ2-5; TRBD1 aligns across 10 bases. The CDR3 has 17 amino acids. Germline CDR1 SGHTA, CDR2 FQGNSA. As DNA, the CDR3 is TGTGCCAGCAGCCGGGCGGGACAGGGGCCCTTCCAAGAGACCCAGCACTTC. This translates into CASSRAGQGPFQETQHF.

The chain links TRBV5-1 to TRBJ2-7; perhaps TRBD1 as D (6 bases). The CDR3 is 15 residues long. CDR1 and CDR2 from the germline V gene are SGHRS and YFSETQ. The V gene lost 4 bases and the J gene lost 7 bases, with 21 bases spanning the gap. CDR3 DNA sequence: TGCGCCAGCAGCAGGCGGAATCAGGGGTACAATGAGCAGTACTTC. This translates into CASSRRNQGYNEQYF.

This clonotype was detected ten times or more. A much larger clone sits a single nucleotide away, making a read error possible. V gene TRBV20-1 combines with J gene TRBJ1-2; possible D gene TRBD1, 5 bases. The germline CDR1 and CDR2 sequences are DFQATT and SNEGSKA (reference sequence). V was pared by 6 bases and J by 2 bases, with 7 bases between. The CDR3 sequence is 11 residues long. The CDR3 reads CSAGGNYGYTF. DNA of the CDR3: TGCAGTGCCGGGGGAAACTATGGCTACACCTTC.

This clonotype was counted ten times or more. The J gene is TRBJ2-7, the V gene TRBV2, with 7 bases matching TRBD2. The germline CDR1 and CDR2 sequences are SNHLY and FYNNEI. This CDR3 has 15 residues. Trimming removed 5 bases from V and 7 bases from J; junction bases left unmatched: 14. The CDR3 here is CASSPEAGPLLEQYF. The DNA for the CDR3 is TGTGCCAGCAGTCCCGAAGCGGGGCCCCTCCTAGAGCAGTACTTC.

V and J are TRBV6-5 and TRBJ1-3; D is unclear. Germline lookup yields CDR1 MNHEY and CDR2 SVGAGI. The CDR3 runs 15 residues. Trimming pared 5 bases from V and 0 bases from J, leaving 11 bases between. This CDR3 is CASSVMGSSGNTIYF. The CDR3 coding sequence is TGTGCCAGCAGTGTAATGGGAAGCTCTGGAAACACCATATATTTT.

This clonotype was detected many times. The V and J genes are TRBV5-6 and TRBJ2-5, with D maybe TRBD1 (5 bases). The CDR3 totals 16 residues. V was cut by 4 bases and J by 5 bases, with 21 bases left in between. Germline V lookup: CDR1 SGHDT, CDR2 YYEEEE. Here the CDR3 DNA reads TGTGCCAGCAGCCTCCGGAGCGCCCGTGGGGCGGAGACCCAGTACTTC. Protein product: CASSLRSARGAETQYF.

This clonotype was seen at least ten times. This chain joins TRBV5-5 and TRBJ1-2; no definite D call. V gave up 4 bases and J gave up 4 bases, with 8 bases separating them. Germline CDR1 reads SGHKS; CDR2 reads YYEKEE (reference sequence). CDR3 length: 12 residues. CDR3 DNA sequence: TGTGCCAGCAGCAGGAGCCTCTATGGCTACACCTTC. It translates to CASSRSLYGYTF.

This clonotype was seen many times. This chain links TRBV19 with TRBJ1-5, with TRBD1 matching 10 bases. V was pared by 0 bases and J by 5 bases, with 1 base of the junction left unmatched. The CDR3 has 15 residues. Germline V gives CDR1 LNHDA, CDR2 SQIVND (reference sequence). The CDR3 loop reads CASSIDGTGDQPQHF. CDR3 nucleotides: TGTGCCAGTAGTATAGATGGGACAGGGGATCAGCCCCAGCATTTT. The full variable domain, its missing parts supplied by reference TRBV19 and TRBJ1-5, is DGGITQSPKYLFRKEGQNVTLSCEQNLNHDAMYWYRQDPGQGLRLIYYSQIVNDFQKGDIAEGYSVSREKKESFPLTVTSAQKNPTAFYLCASSIDGTGDQPQHFGDGTRLSIL.